Listed below are T cell receptor beta chains from one sample, sequenced in a study of blood T cell repertoires in COVID-19. This table comes from immunoSEQ multiplex PCR, and its TCRdb copy is limited to in-frame clones, with some not included. Here the sample spans under 25,000 clones, 89% being singletons. Sequencing was done on a sample of peripheral blood. Source of these receptors: a woman in her seventies with active COVID-19. Both conserved end residues are part of each CDR3. Each record gives: CDR3 length, V gene, CDR3 protein.

14 | TRBV7-2 | CASSLDRGPETQYF
12 | TRBV24-1 | CATSDPKETQYF
15 | TRBV23-1 | CASSTCGDSNYGYTF
13 | TRBV12-3/TRBV12-4 | CAQPDSSGNTIYF
13 | TRBV14 | CASSPSRGGAQFF
14 | TRBV11-3 | CASSSTGQIGELFF
15 | TRBV2 | CASRLTSGGLDIQYF
15 | TRBV28 | CASRPGGSGNQPQHF
15 | TRBV4-1 | CASSQTGFSGNTIYF
15 | TRBV2 | CASSEVLSRSQPQHF
15 | TRBV5-1 | CASSRAGQGSNEQFF
15 | TRBV11-2 | CASSLASFKGNTIYF
16 | TRBV5-1 | CASRGLGAQGNNEQFF
14 | TRBV5-1 | CASSLDGQGDGYTF
13 | TRBV3-1/TRBV3-2 | CASSCYTGYEQYF
15 | TRBV3-1/TRBV3-2 | CASSQVGTANEKLFF
16 | TRBV7-9 | CASSLDGTGQWETQYF
17 | TRBV21-1 | CASSKSPSGTSSDTQYF
11 | TRBV20-1 | CSARAGQPQHF
15 | TRBV7-9 | CASSLDRGAGSPLHF
15 | TRBV15 | CATSRDLGVGYEQYF
14 | TRBV6-5 | CASSAGLAGPHQYF
14 | TRBV5-1 | CASSLGQGSYEQYF
15 | TRBV19 | CASSTQTTYNQPQHF
13 | TRBV2 | CASSPRGATEAFF
11 | TRBV12-3/TRBV12-4 | CASSFQYEQYF
15 | TRBV5-1 | CASSLAPGDNTEAFF
13 | TRBV2 | CASREELDAEAFF
13 | TRBV5-4 | CASSLGQYNEQFF